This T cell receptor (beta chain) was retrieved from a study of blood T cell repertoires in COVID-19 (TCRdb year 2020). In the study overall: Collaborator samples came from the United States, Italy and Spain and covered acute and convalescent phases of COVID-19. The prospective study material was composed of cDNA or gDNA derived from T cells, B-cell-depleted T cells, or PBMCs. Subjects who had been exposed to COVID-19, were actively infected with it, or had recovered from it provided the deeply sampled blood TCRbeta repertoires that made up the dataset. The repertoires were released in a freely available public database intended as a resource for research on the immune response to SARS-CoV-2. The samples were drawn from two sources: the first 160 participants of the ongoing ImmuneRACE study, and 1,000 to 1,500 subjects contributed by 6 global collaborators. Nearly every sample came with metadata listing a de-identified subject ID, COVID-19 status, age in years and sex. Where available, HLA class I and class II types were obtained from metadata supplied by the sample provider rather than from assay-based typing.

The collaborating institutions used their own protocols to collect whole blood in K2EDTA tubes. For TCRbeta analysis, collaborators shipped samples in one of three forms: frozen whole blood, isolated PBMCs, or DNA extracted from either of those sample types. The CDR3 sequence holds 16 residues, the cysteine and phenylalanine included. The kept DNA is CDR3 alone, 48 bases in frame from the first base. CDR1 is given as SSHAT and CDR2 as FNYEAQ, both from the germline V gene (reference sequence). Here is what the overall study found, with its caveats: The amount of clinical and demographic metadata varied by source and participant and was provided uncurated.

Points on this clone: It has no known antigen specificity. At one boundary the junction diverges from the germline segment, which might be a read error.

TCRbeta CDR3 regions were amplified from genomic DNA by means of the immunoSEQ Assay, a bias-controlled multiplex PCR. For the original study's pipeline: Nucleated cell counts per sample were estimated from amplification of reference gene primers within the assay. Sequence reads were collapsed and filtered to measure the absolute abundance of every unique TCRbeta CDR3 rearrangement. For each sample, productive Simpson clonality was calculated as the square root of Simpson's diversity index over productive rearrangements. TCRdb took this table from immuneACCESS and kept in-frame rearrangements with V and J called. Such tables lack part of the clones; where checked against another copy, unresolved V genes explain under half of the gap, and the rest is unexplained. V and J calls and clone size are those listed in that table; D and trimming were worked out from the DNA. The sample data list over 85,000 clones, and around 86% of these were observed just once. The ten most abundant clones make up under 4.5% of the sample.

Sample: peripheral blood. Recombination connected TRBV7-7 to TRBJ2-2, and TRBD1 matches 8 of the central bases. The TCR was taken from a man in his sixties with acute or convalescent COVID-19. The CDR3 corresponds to CASSHRDRTNTGELFF. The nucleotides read TGTGCTAGCAGCCATAGGGACAGGACGAACACCGGGGAGCTGTTTTTT.